This record covers a single T cell receptor (beta chain). Time point denoted: persistent/refractory GD, antithyroid drugs over 5 years with positive TRAb. Making the TCR library involved RNA that had been extracted from PBMCs. Criteria from the American Thyroid Association guidelines were applied to diagnose Graves' disease. The record originates from a study of regulatory T cells in long-lasting Graves disease. Trimming removed 8 bases at V and 3 bases at J, with 9 bases between. Per the germline V gene, CDR1 is MDHEN and CDR2 is SYDVKM. This CDR3 has 12 residues. Arm-PCR of CDR3 regions with iRepertoire HTBI primers generated TCR beta libraries. A single record per CDR3 protein comes from TCRdb applying MiXCR to the multiplex PCR reads. The sample shows roughly 360,000 distinct CDR3 sequences, around 23% of them seen only once.

The sample here was peripheral blood mononuclear cells (PBMCs), taken when the disease was refractory, from a patient treated with antithyroid drugs. The sequence was collected from a woman aged 40 to 50 with Graves disease. This rearrangement joins TRBV28 to TRBJ2-3, with D possibly being TRBD1 (6 bases). CDR3 region: CASAGETDTQYF. Written as DNA, the CDR3 is TGTGCCAGCGCAGGGGAGACAGATACGCAGTATTTT. The whole variable domain, remainder taken from reference TRBV28 and TRBJ2-3, is DVKVTQSSRYLVKRTGEKVFLECVQDMDHENMFWYRQDPGLGLRLIYFSYDVKMKEKGDIPEGYSVSREKKERFSLILESASTNQTSMYLCASAGETDTQYFGPGTRLTVL.